The 23 T cell receptor beta chains below come from one sample, sequenced in a study of blood T cell repertoires in COVID-19 (dated by TCRdb to 2019 to 2021). Receptor libraries were prepared by the immunoSEQ multiplex PCR assay. This is the immuneACCESS table as TCRdb keeps it, with only in-frame sequences that have V and J called. A part of the clones is gone; compared with another copy, unresolved V genes explain less than half, and the rest is unexplained. Counted in this sample were under 150,000 clones; approximately 84% of them appeared once. The ten largest make up approximately 7% of the sample. The sequencing input was peripheral blood. The receptors were gathered from a man aged 65-85 years with active or convalescent COVID-19.

The chain has TRBV7-2 and TRBJ2-3; 8 bases line up with TRBD1. CDR3 length equals 15 residues. V lost 6 bases, J lost 5 bases, and 10 bases stayed unmatched. Germline CDR1 and CDR2: SGHTA and FQGNSA. In DNA, the CDR3 is TGTGCCAGCAGAGCCGGGACAGGCTTGCAAGATACGCAGTATTTT. Amino acids: CASRAGTGLQDTQYF.

The chain links TRBV28 to TRBJ1-5; TRBD1 is a possible D gene (5 bases). V gave up 7 bases and J gave up 5 bases, with 18 bases separating them. The CDR3 contains 15 residues. Germline V gene data show CDR1 as MDHEN and CDR2 as SYDVKM. In DNA, the CDR3 is TGTGCCAGCACTCTAACCGGGGGTTCGTATCAGCCCCAGCATTTT. Its protein product is CASTLTGGSYQPQHF. Using reference TRBV28 and TRBJ1-5 for the parts outside the CDR3, the full variable domain is DVKVTQSSRYLVKRTGEKVFLECVQDMDHENMFWYRQDPGLGLRLIYFSYDVKMKEKGDIPEGYSVSREKKERFSLILESASTNQTSMYLCASTLTGGSYQPQHFGDGTRLSIL.

This clone was seen just once. The chain employs TRBV10-2 and TRBJ2-2, with a weak D call TRBD2 (6 bases). Germline CDR1 is WSHSY and CDR2 is SAAADI. CDR3 length equals 15 residues. The V gene lost 2 bases and the J gene lost 8 bases, with 15 bases spanning the gap. CDR3 residues: CASSEGGGFFGELFF. CDR3 DNA sequence: TGCGCCAGCAGTGAGGGAGGAGGGTTTTTTGGGGAGCTGTTTTTT.

The chain is built from TRBV4-1 and TRBJ1-5; weak D call: TRBD1 (6 bases). This CDR3 comprises 15 residues. V shed 1 base and J shed 1 base, with 8 bases lying between them. Looked up from germline, CDR1 is MGHRA and CDR2 is YSYEKL. In DNA, the CDR3 is TGCGCCAGCAGCCAAGGGGACAAAAGCAATCAGCCCCAGCATTTT. Its protein is CASSQGDKSNQPQHF.

This clone occurred once. J is TRBJ2-3 and V is TRBV10-3, with 9 bases identical to TRBD1. The CDR3 loop spans 14 amino acids. Germline-derived CDR1 and CDR2 are ENHRY and SYGVKD. J lost 10 bases, V lost 2 bases, and 7 bases had no gene match. CDR3 in amino acids: CAISETRGQGAQYF. Here the CDR3 DNA reads TGTGCCATCAGTGAGACTCGGGGACAGGGAGCGCAGTATTTT.

The rearrangement uses TRBV18 and TRBJ1-2, with D possibly being TRBD1 (5 bases). Germline CDR1 and CDR2: KGHSH and LQKENI. V lost 0 bases and J lost 2, with 7 bases in between. The CDR3 is 14 residues long. The CDR3 nucleotides are TGTGCCAGCTCACCACCGGGGGGGAACTATGGCTACACCTTC. Translation: CASSPPGGNYGYTF.

This clone was seen more than once but under ten times. The J gene is TRBJ2-3, the V gene TRBV6-6; 7 positions agree with TRBD2. This CDR3 has 15 amino acids. V lost 5 bases, J lost 0 bases, and 5 bases stayed unmatched. Germline V gene lookup returns CDR1 MNHNY and CDR2 SVGAGI (reference sequence). The CDR3: CASSESGTSTDTQYF. The CDR3 DNA reads as TGTGCCAGCAGTGAGAGCGGGACTAGCACAGATACGCAGTATTTT.

This clone was seen only a few times. Sequence at one end of the junction differs from germline and may be a read error. The V call is TRBV5-1, the J call TRBJ1-4; maybe TRBD1 (6 bases). CDR1 is SGHRS, CDR2 YFSETQ, per germline. The CDR3 covers 13 residues. CDR3 in amino acids: CASSPAAWTDVVF. The DNA of the CDR3 is TGCGCCAGCAGCCCAGCGGCATGGACAGACGTCGTTTTT. Based on the CDR3 plus reference TRBV5-1 and TRBJ1-4, the full variable domain is KAGVTQTPRYLIKTRGQQVTLSCSPISGHRSVSWYQQTPGQGLQFLFEYFSETQRNKGNFPGRFSGRQFSNSRSEMNVSTLELGDSALYLCASSPAAWTDVVFGSGTQLSVL.

The V call is TRBV2, the J call TRBJ2-1, with a weak D call TRBD1 (5 bases). The CDR3 totals 12 residues. V lost 7 bases, J lost 10 bases, and 14 bases lay in between. Per germline, CDR1 SNHLY and CDR2 FYNNEI. In nucleotides, the CDR3 is TGTGCCAGCACCCCAAGGGGTTGGGAGCAGTTCTTC. Its protein product is CASTPRGWEQFF.

The CDR3 bases are TGTGCCAGCAGCCCCTTGGGGCTAGCGGGAGGGCCGGGCTCCTACGAGCAGTACTTC. It specifies CASSPLGLAGGPGSYEQYF. The chain couples TRBV7-2 to TRBJ2-7; 12 bases fit TRBD2. The CDR3 sequence is 19 residues long. Germline V lookup: CDR1 SGHTA, CDR2 FQGNSA. After removal of 5 bases from V and 0 bases from J, the junction contained 14 bases not matched to a gene.

The rearrangement joins TRBV4-3 to TRBJ1-4; 7 bases map to TRBD1. Germline assignment: CDR1 LGHNA and CDR2 YSLEER. This CDR3 is 17 amino acids long. V lost 0 bases to trimming and J lost 9 bases; unmatched junction nucleotides: 13. CDR3 nucleotides: TGCGCCAGCAGCCAAGACCGGTTACAGGGGCTCAAACAAAAACTGTTTTTT. Its translation is CASSQDRLQGLKQKLFF.

This chain connects TRBV27 to TRBJ1-5; TRBD1 is a possible D gene (6 bases). V lost 5 bases to trimming and J lost 0 bases, with 8 bases between them. The CDR3 runs 14 residues. The germline V gene has CDR1 MNHEY and CDR2 SMNVEV (reference sequence). CDR3 DNA sequence: TGTGCCAGCAGTGGACAGACTAGCAATCAGCCCCAGCATTTT. The encoded protein is CASSGQTSNQPQHF.

This clone was seen once. The chain combines TRBV5-1 with TRBJ2-7; 10 nucleotides match TRBD2. CDR1 is SGHRS, CDR2 YFSETQ, per germline. J gave up 5 bases and V 0 bases, and 5 bases lay outside the gene matches. The CDR3 is 15 residues long. The chain's CDR3 is CASSLVLAGANEQYF. CDR3 nucleotides: TGCGCCAGCAGCTTGGTTCTAGCGGGAGCGAACGAGCAGTACTTC.

About this clone: This sample includes further DNA sequences coding for the same CDR3. The V and J genes are TRBV7-2 and TRBJ2-3, with 8 nucleotides matching TRBD2. From germline, CDR1 is SGHTA and CDR2 FQGNSA. The CDR3 length is 15 residues. J lost 0 bases, V lost 3 bases, and 2 bases had no gene match. DNA of the CDR3: TGTGCCAGCAGCTTTAGCGGGACCAGCACAGATACGCAGTATTTT. Amino acids: CASSFSGTSTDTQYF.

CDR3 coding DNA: TGTGCCAGCAGTTCCTTAGCGGGAGACTACGAGCAGTACTTC. Translation gives CASSSLAGDYEQYF. The rearrangement uses TRBV6-7 and TRBJ2-7, with 9 bases lining up with TRBD2. TRBV6-7 is designated an ORF whose function remains uncertain. J was trimmed by 3 bases and V by 4 bases; bases with no gene match: 4. The CDR3 runs 14 residues.

This sequence joins TRBV7-2 and TRBJ2-7; D possibly corresponds to TRBD1 (5 bases). Germline-derived CDR1 and CDR2 are SGHTA and FQGNSA. V was shortened by 1 base and J by 0 bases, with 7 bases between the two germline ends. CDR3 length equals 14 residues. CDR3 amino acids: CASSLDRRSYEQYF. The CDR3 bases are TGTGCCAGCAGCTTAGACAGGCGCTCCTACGAGCAGTACTTC.

J is TRBJ2-2 and V is TRBV7-2, with a weak D call TRBD2 (5 bases). Deletions cut 6 bases from V and 1 base from J, with 12 bases between. CDR3 length: 15 amino acids. CDR1 and CDR2 (germline): SGHTA, FQGNSA. The DNA of the CDR3 is TGTGCCAGCAGGTCACGGGGAAGGAACACCGGGGAGCTGTTTTTT. Protein: CASRSRGRNTGELFF.

A remark on this clone: At one boundary the junction diverges from the germline segment, which might be a read error. V usage is TRBV18 and J usage is TRBJ1-4; 7 positions agree with TRBD1. CDR1 KGHSH and CDR2 LQKENI come from the germline V gene. This CDR3 comprises 14 residues. The CDR3 is CASTPGQHSEKLFF. CDR3 DNA: TGTGCCAGCACACCGGGACAGCATTCTGAAAAACTGTTTTTT. Using reference TRBV18 and TRBJ1-4 for the parts outside the CDR3, the full variable domain is NAGVMQNPRHLVRRRGQEARLRCSPMKGHSHVYWYRQLPEEGLKFMVYLQKENIIDESGMPKERFSAEFPKEGPSILRIQQVVRGDSAAYFCASTPGQHSEKLFFGSGTQLSVL.

The chain recombines TRBV7-3 with TRBJ1-6, with 8 bases lining up with TRBD1. The V and J ends lost 2 bases and 9 bases, in that order; junction bases with no gene match: 6. Germline V CDR1 and CDR2: SGHTA, FQGTGA. This CDR3 comprises 15 residues. CDR3 DNA: TGTGCCAGCAGCTTAGGACAGGGATTAGGTTCACCCCTCCACTTT. Amino acid sequence: CASSLGQGLGSPLHF.

The rearrangement links TRBV28 to TRBJ1-5; 10 bases are shared with TRBD1. This CDR3 spans 18 amino acids. The trim removed 8 bases at V and 0 bases at J, leaving 13 bases unmatched. The germline gives CDR1 MDHEN, CDR2 SYDVKM. DNA for the CDR3: TGTGCCAGCCGATACTCACCGACAGGGGGCTATAGCAATCAGCCCCAGCATTTT. This translates into CASRYSPTGGYSNQPQHF. The full variable domain, in which reference TRBV28 and TRBJ1-5 provide the parts outside the CDR3, is DVKVTQSSRYLVKRTGEKVFLECVQDMDHENMFWYRQDPGLGLRLIYFSYDVKMKEKGDIPEGYSVSREKKERFSLILESASTNQTSMYLCASRYSPTGGYSNQPQHFGDGTRLSIL.

The V gene is TRBV6-5, the J gene TRBJ1-1; no reliable D call. The CDR3 sequence is 12 residues long. Trimming left V 0 bases short and J 11 bases short, with 10 bases between. Germline assignment: CDR1 MNHEY and CDR2 SVGAGI. The CDR3 sequence: CASSYSGNRAFF. Written as DNA, the CDR3 is TGTGCCAGCAGTTACTCCGGGAATAGGGCTTTCTTT.

J is TRBJ1-1 and V is TRBV6-5; 8 bases agree with TRBD1. The length of the CDR3 is 13 residues. Germline CDR1 is MNHEY and CDR2 is SVGAGI. V was pared by 10 bases and J by 1 base, with 5 bases of the junction left unmatched. DNA of the CDR3: TGTGCCACCCGACAGGGGCGGAACACTGAAGCTTTCTTT. Translating it yields CATRQGRNTEAFF.

This chain links TRBV7-3 with TRBJ2-3; 9 bases map to TRBD1. The CDR3 contains 16 residues. From germline, CDR1 is SGHTA and CDR2 FQGTGA. Trimming at V came to 4 bases and at J to 1 base, leaving 6 bases not matched to a gene. In nucleotides, the CDR3 is TGTGCCAGCAGCTCGGGACAGGGATGGGGCACAGATACGCAGTATTTT. As protein: CASSSGQGWGTDTQYF.